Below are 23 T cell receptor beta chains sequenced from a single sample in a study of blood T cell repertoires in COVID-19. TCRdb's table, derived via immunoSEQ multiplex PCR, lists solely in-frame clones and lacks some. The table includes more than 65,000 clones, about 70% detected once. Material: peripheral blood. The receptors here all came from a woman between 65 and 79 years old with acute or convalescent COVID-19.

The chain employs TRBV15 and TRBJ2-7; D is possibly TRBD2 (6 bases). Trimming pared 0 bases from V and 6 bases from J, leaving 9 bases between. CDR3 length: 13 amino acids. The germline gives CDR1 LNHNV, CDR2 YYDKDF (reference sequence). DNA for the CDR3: TGTGCCACCAGCAGAGACAGGGACTTCGAGCAGTACTTC. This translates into CATSRDRDFEQYF.

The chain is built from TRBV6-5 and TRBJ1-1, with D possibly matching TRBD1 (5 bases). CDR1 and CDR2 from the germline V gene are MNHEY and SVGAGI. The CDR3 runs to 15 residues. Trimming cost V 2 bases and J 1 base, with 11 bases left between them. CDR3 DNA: TGTGCCAGCAGTTACAGGGGACTCCAGAACACTGAAGCTTTCTTT. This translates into CASSYRGLQNTEAFF.

The CDR3 bases are TGTGCCAGCAGTGGAGCCCCAGGGGAGAGCTCCTATAATTCACCCCTCCACTTT. This sequence encodes CASSGAPGESSYNSPLHF. The rearrangement uses TRBV6-1 and TRBJ1-6; the D gene is possibly TRBD1 (6 bases). V was clipped by 4 bases and J by 0 bases, with 16 bases between them. CDR3 size: 18 residues. Germline-derived CDR1 and CDR2 are MNHNS and SASEGT.

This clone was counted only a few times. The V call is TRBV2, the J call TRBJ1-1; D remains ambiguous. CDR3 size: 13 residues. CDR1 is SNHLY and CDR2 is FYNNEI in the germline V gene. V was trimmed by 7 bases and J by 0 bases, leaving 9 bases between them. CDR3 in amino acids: CASTDGVNTEAFF. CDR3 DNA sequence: TGTGCCAGCACCGACGGGGTGAACACTGAAGCTTTCTTT.

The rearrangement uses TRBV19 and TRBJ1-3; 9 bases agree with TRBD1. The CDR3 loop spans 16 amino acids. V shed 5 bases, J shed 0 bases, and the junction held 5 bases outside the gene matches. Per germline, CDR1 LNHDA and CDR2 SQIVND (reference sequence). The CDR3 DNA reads TGTGCCAGTAGTGTCCACAGGGGGCTCTCTGGAAACACCATATATTTT. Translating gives CASSVHRGLSGNTIYF.

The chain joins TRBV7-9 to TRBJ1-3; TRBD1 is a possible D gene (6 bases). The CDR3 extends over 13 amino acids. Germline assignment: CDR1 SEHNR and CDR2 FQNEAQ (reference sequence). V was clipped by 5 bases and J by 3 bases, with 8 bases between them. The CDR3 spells CASSPTGGNTIYF. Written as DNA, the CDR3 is TGTGCCAGCAGCCCGACAGGTGGAAACACCATATATTTT.

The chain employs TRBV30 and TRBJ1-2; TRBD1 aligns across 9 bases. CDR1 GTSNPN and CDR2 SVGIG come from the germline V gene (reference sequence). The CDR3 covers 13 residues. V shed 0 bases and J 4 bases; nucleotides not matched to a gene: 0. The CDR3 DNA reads TGTGCCTGGAGTGTGACAGGGGGCTATGGCTACACCTTC. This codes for CAWSVTGGYGYTF.

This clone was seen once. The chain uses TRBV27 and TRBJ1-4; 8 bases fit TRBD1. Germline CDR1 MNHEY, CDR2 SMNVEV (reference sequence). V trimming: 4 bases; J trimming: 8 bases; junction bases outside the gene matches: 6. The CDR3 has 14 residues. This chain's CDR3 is CASSSTGEEEKLFF. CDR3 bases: TGTGCCAGCAGTTCGACAGGGGAAGAAGAAAAACTGTTTTTT.

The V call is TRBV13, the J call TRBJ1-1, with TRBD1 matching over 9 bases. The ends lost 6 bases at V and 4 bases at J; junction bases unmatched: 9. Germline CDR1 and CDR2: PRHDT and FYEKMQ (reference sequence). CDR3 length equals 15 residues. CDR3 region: CASRLGQGKTTEAFF. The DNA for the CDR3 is TGTGCCAGCAGACTCGGACAGGGGAAGACCACTGAAGCTTTCTTT. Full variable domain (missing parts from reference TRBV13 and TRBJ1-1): AAGVIQSPRHLIKEKRETATLKCYPIPRHDTVYWYQQGPGQDPQFLISFYEKMQSDKGSIPDRFSAQQFSDYHSELNMSSLELGDSALYFCASRLGQGKTTEAFFGQGTRLTVV.

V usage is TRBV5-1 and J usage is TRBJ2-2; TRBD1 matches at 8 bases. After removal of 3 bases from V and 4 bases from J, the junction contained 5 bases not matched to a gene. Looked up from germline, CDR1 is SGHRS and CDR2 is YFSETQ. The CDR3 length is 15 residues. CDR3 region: CASSYTDRGTGELFF. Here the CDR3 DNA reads TGCGCCAGCAGCTATACAGACAGGGGCACCGGGGAGCTGTTTTTT.

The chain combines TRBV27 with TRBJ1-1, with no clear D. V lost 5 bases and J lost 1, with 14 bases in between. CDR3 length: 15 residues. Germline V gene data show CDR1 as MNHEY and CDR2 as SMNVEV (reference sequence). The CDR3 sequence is CASSPYQDGNTEAFF. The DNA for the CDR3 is TGTGCCAGCAGTCCCTACCAAGATGGGAACACTGAAGCTTTCTTT.

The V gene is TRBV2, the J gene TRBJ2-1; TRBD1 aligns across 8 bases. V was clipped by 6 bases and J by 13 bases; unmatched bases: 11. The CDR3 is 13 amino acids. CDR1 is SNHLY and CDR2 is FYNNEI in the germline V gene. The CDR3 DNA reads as TGTGCCAGCAGATTAAATCCAGGGGGCGTTCAGTTCTTC. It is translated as CASRLNPGGVQFF.

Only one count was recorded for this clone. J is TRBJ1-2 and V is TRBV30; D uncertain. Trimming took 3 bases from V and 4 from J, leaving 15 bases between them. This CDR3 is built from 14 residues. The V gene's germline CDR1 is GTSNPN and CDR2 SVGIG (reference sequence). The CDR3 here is CAWRGRQVPYGYTF. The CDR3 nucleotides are TGTGCCTGGAGGGGCCGGCAGGTCCCCTATGGCTACACCTTC.

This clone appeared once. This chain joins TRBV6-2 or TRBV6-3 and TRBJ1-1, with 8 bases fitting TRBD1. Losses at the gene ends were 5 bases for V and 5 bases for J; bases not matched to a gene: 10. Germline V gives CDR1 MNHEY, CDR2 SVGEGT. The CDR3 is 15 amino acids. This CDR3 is CASSPFLNRGTEAFF. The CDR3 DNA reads TGTGCCAGCAGTCCCTTTCTTAACAGGGGGACTGAAGCTTTCTTT.

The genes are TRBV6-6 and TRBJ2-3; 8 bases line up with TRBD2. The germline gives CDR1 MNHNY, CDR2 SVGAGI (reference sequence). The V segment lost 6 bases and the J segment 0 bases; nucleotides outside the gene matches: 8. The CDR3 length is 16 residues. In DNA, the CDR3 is TGTGCCAGCAGCTTCGGGGGGGCCACTAGCACAGATACGCAGTATTTT. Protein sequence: CASSFGGATSTDTQYF.

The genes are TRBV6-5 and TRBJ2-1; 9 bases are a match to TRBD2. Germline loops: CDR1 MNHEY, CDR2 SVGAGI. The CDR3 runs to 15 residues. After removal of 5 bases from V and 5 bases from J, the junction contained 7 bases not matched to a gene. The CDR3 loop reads CASSPRLAGHNEQFF. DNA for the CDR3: TGTGCCAGCAGTCCCAGGCTAGCGGGGCACAATGAGCAGTTCTTC.

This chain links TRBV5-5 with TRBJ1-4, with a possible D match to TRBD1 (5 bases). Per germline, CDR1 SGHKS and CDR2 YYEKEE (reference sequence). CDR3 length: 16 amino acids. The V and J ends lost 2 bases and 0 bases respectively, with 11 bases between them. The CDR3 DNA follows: TGTGCCAGCAGCTTACCAGACAGCCCAACTAATGAAAAACTGTTTTTT. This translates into CASSLPDSPTNEKLFF. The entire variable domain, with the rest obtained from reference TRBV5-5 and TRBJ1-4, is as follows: DAGVTQSPTHLIKTRGQQVTLRCSPISGHKSVSWYQQVLGQGPQFIFQYYEKEERGRGNFPDRFSARQFPNYSSELNVNALLLGDSALYLCASSLPDSPTNEKLFFGSGTQLSVL.

The CDR3 sequence: CASAVGGVGNQPQHF. The CDR3 DNA reads TGTGCCAGCGCCGTTGGGGGGGTAGGCAATCAGCCCCAGCATTTT. This rearrangement joins TRBV6-5 to TRBJ1-5; tentatively, D is TRBD1 (5 bases). Trimming left V 8 bases short and J 2 bases short, with 16 bases between. The CDR3 is 15 residues long. Germline loops: CDR1 MNHEY, CDR2 SVGAGI.

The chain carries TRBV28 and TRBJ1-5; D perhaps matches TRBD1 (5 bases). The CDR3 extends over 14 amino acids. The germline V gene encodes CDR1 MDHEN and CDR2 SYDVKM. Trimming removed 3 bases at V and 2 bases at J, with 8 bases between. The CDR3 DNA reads TGTGCCAGCAGTTTGGGGGGAGGCAATCAGCCCCAGCATTTT. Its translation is CASSLGGGNQPQHF.

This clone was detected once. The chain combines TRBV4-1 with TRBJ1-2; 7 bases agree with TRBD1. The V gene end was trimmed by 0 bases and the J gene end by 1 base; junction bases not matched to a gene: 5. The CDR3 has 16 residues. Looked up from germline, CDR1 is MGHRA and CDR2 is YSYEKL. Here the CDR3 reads CASSQDLYRGNYGYTF. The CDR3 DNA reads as TGCGCCAGCAGCCAAGATCTTTACAGGGGTAACTATGGCTACACCTTC.

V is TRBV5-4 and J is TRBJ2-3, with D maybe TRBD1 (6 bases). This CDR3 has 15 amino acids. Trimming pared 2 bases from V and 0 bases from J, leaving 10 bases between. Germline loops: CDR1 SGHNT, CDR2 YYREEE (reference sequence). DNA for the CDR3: TGTGCCAGCAGCTTAGGCCAGGGGAGCACAGATACGCAGTATTTT. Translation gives CASSLGQGSTDTQYF.

CDR3 DNA sequence: TGTGCCAGCAGTGCCAGGGGGCTAACTAATGAAAAACTGTTTTTT. Translating gives CASSARGLTNEKLFF. The rearrangement links TRBV2 to TRBJ1-4; 8 positions match TRBD1. The CDR3 runs to 15 residues. The trim removed 4 bases at V and 1 base at J, leaving 2 bases unmatched. Per germline, CDR1 SNHLY and CDR2 FYNNEI.

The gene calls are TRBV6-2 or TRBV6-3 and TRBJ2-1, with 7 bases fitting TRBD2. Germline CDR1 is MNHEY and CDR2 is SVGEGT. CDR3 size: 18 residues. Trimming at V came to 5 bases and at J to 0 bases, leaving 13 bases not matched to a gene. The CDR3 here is CASSLLAGEPSSYNEQFF. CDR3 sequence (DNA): TGTGCCAGCAGTCTCCTCGCGGGGGAACCTAGCTCCTACAATGAGCAGTTCTTC.